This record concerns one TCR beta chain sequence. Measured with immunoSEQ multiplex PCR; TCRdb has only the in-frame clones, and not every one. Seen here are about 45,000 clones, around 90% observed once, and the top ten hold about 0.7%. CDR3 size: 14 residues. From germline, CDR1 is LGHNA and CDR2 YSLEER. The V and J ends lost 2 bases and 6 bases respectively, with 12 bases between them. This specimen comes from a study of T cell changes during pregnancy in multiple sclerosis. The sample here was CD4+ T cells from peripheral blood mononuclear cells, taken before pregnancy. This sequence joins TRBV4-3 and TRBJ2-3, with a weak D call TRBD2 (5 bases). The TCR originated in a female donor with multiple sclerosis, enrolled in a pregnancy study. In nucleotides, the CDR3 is TGCGCCAGCAGCCAACGGACCGGGGTCGATACGCAGTATTTT. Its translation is CASSQRTGVDTQYF.